This T cell receptor (beta chain) emerged from a study of blood T cell repertoires in COVID-19. The trim removed 4 bases at V and 6 bases at J, leaving 1 base unmatched. This CDR3 has 13 amino acids. Germline V gene sequence: CDR1 SGHAT, CDR2 FQNNGV. Original processing notes: Reference gene primers were amplified, and this amplification served to estimate nucleated cell counts. The method was immunoSEQ multiplex PCR; TCRdb's version includes in-frame clones alone and lacks a portion of them. For V, J and clone size, that table is used; D and trimming come from the DNA. The sample records around 210,000 clones, 65% to 90% being singletons. This clone has more than one count but fewer than ten.

The rearrangement joins TRBV11-2 to TRBJ2-4, with 9 bases aligning to TRBD1. The receptor was isolated from a human donor in a cohort sampled during active COVID-19. The sample consisted of peripheral blood. CDR3 nucleotide sequence: TGTGCCAGCAGCTCGGGACAGGGAAACATTCAGTACTTC. Translation: CASSSGQGNIQYF.